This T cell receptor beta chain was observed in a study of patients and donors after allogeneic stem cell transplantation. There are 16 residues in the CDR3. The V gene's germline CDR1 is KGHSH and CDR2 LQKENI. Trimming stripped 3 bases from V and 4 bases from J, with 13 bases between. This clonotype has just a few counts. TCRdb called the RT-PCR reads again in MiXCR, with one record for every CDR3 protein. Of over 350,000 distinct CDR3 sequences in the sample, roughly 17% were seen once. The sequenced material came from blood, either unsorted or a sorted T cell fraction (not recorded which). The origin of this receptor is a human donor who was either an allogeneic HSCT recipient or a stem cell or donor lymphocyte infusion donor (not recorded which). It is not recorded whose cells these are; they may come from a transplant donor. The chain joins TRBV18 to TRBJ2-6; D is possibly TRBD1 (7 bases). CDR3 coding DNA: TGTGCCAGCTCACCCCTCCAGGGGGGCGGGGCCAACGTCCTGACTTTC. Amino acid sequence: CASSPLQGGGANVLTF.